This T cell receptor (beta chain) was retrieved from a study of cytomegalovirus exposure and HLA in healthy donors. Across the whole study: Later, an analysis reported that the 95 to 150 validation repertoires had used the same platform as the approximately 670 first-cohort repertoires. General study results and limits: Both high specificity and high sensitivity reportedly marked the classifier's diagnosis of cytomegalovirus status.

Germline-derived CDR1 and CDR2 are LNHNV and YYDKDF (reference sequence). CDR3 size: 13 residues. With V trimmed by 3 bases and J by 9 bases, 3 bases remained unmatched. On this clone itself: Its antigen is currently unknown.

Clones were read by immunoSEQ multiplex PCR, and TCRdb kept only the in-frame ones, dropping some. Of some 260,000 clones in the sample, around 91% were seen once. Specimen: PBMCs. This sequence joins TRBV15 and TRBJ2-1, with TRBD2 matching 9 bases. This TCR was recovered from a woman aged 30 to 39 in good health and CMV-seronegative. CDR3 DNA sequence: TGTGCCACCAGCAGGCGGACTAGCGCTGAGCAGTTCTTC. It is translated as CATSRRTSAEQFF.